One sample yielded the 13 T cell receptor beta chains listed below, sequenced in a study of Ad26.COV2.S vaccination and SARS-CoV-2 variants. Libraries were prepared by immunoSEQ multiplex PCR; TCRdb keeps only in-frame clonotypes and omits some of them. This table holds hundreds of thousands of clones, roughly 90% found once. The treatment denotes: approximately 18 received Ad26.COV2.S at low or high dose, single or two shots; 5 received placebo; per-sample allocation not given. Samples came from day 63 after the first vaccine or placebo injection. This sample comprised peripheral blood, obtained in a trial of Ad26.COV2.S vaccine versus placebo. Receptors were obtained from a person between 18 and 65 years old who received the Ad26.COV2.S COVID-19 vaccine or a placebo.

This chain joins TRBV29-1 and TRBJ1-1, with D possibly being TRBD1 (5 bases). CDR1 SQVTM and CDR2 ANQGSEA come from the germline V gene. V lost 5 bases and J lost 6, with 19 bases in between. This CDR3 is 14 amino acids long. The CDR3 DNA sequence: TGCAGCGTTTTTAGTCAGGACAAGCCTTCTGAAGCTTTCTTT. It encodes CSVFSQDKPSEAFF. The full variable domain, rest sourced from reference TRBV29-1 and TRBJ1-1, is SAVISQKPSRDICQRGTSLTIQCQVDSQVTMMFWYRQQPGQSLTLIATANQGSEATYESGFVIDKFPISRPNLTFSTLTVSNMSPEDSSIYLCSVFSQDKPSEAFFGQGTRLTVV.

This chain links TRBV4-3 with TRBJ2-7, with D tentatively TRBD2 (6 bases). CDR1 and CDR2 (germline): LGHNA, YSLEER. There are 16 residues in the CDR3. V was clipped by 2 bases and J by 0 bases, with 14 bases between them. The CDR3 sequence: CASSQSGGATSYEQYF. In DNA, the CDR3 is TGCGCCAGCAGCCAATCTGGCGGGGCTACCTCCTACGAGCAGTACTTC.

The count of this clone is one. This CDR3 is CSVEGLFGVRYEQYF. CDR3 coding DNA: TGCAGCGTTGAAGGTCTATTTGGGGTCCGCTACGAGCAGTACTTC. The chain joins TRBV29-1 to TRBJ2-7; D is undetermined. Germline V lookup: CDR1 SQVTM, CDR2 ANQGSEA. Trimming stripped 1 base from V and 3 bases from J, with 16 bases between. This CDR3 has 15 amino acids.

The rearrangement links TRBV3-1 (or the pseudogene TRBV3-2) to TRBJ2-2; D is unresolved. Trimming left V 9 bases short and J 7 bases short, with 9 bases between. This CDR3 is 11 amino acids long. The germline V gene encodes CDR1 LGHDT and CDR2 YNNKEL (reference sequence). The CDR3 sequence: CASNSVGELFF. Written as DNA, the CDR3 is TGTGCCAGTAACTCGGTCGGGGAGCTGTTTTTT.

V gene TRBV3-1 (or the pseudogene TRBV3-2) combines with J gene TRBJ1-4; perhaps TRBD1 as D (6 bases). Trimming stripped 5 bases from V and 4 bases from J, with 14 bases between. The CDR3 runs 15 residues. Germline lookup yields CDR1 LGHDT and CDR2 YNNKEL (reference sequence). The chain's CDR3 is CASSLGGQGNEKLFF. CDR3 nucleotide sequence: TGTGCCAGCAGCTTAGGGGGGCAGGGTAATGAAAAACTGTTTTTT.

The rearrangement links TRBV5-1 to TRBJ1-1; no definite D call. Deletions cut 5 bases from V and 1 base from J, with 9 bases between. The CDR3 totals 13 residues. Looked up from germline, CDR1 is SGHRS and CDR2 is YFSETQ. CDR3 region: CASSEDPNTEAFF. DNA of the CDR3: TGCGCCAGCAGTGAGGACCCGAACACTGAAGCTTTCTTT.

The chain couples TRBV5-4 to TRBJ1-6; D is ambiguous. The CDR3 is 18 residues long. Germline V gene lookup returns CDR1 SGHNT and CDR2 YYREEE (reference sequence). V was trimmed by 8 bases and J by 6 bases, leaving 27 bases between them. This CDR3 is CASSGRTPMGSLNSPLHF. The CDR3 DNA reads TGTGCCAGTAGTGGCCGTACCCCAATGGGCAGTCTTAATTCACCCCTCCACTTT.

Notes on this clone: Distinct nucleotide sequences in the sample also encode this CDR3. The rearrangement links TRBV5-1 to TRBJ2-5, with a tentative D call TRBD1 (7 bases). The CDR3 contains 14 residues. CDR1 is SGHRS, CDR2 YFSETQ, per germline. Trimming took off 0 bases at V and 4 bases at J, with 10 bases between the two ends. The CDR3: CASSLGQGGETQYF. CDR3 nucleotide sequence: TGCGCCAGCAGCTTGGGACAGGGAGGAGAGACCCAGTACTTC.

The rearrangement links TRBV24-1 to TRBJ1-3; TRBD1 might be the D (5 bases). Germline V gene lookup returns CDR1 KGHDR and CDR2 SFDVKD. The ends were cut back, 9 bases at V and 0 bases at J, with 17 bases in the middle. The CDR3 contains 16 residues. CDR3 protein: CATLRRGLSSGNTIYF. The CDR3 bases are TGTGCCACCCTCCGTAGGGGCCTCAGCTCTGGAAACACCATATATTTT.

The chain uses TRBV29-1 and TRBJ2-1; D gene uncertain. The germline V and J ends were trimmed by 6 bases and 8 bases, with 17 bases remaining between them. Germline V gene data show CDR1 as SQVTM and CDR2 as ANQGSEA. The CDR3 spans 13 residues. Here the CDR3 DNA reads TGCAGCGTCGCGGCCAACCTTGGCGATGAGCAGTTCTTC. Its protein product is CSVAANLGDEQFF.

As to this clone: The same CDR3 arises from other DNA sequences in this sample as well. The chain carries TRBV27 and TRBJ1-4; D may be TRBD1 (5 bases). Deletions cut 3 bases from V and 3 bases from J, with 11 bases between. Germline-derived CDR1 and CDR2 are MNHEY and SMNVEV (reference sequence). This CDR3 spans 15 amino acids. The CDR3 sequence is CASSLGGTANEKLFF. The CDR3 DNA reads TGTGCCAGCAGTTTGGGGGGAACGGCTAATGAAAAACTGTTTTTT.

This chain connects TRBV19 to TRBJ1-4, with D uncertain. Germline V lookup: CDR1 LNHDA, CDR2 SQIVND (reference sequence). V lost 7 bases and J 0 bases, leaving 12 bases between the germline ends. This CDR3 has 15 amino acids. The CDR3 region has the DNA TGTGCCAGTAAGAAACAAGCGACAACTAATGAAAAACTGTTTTTT. Its translation: CASKKQATTNEKLFF.

The chain employs TRBV24-1 and TRBJ1-2; D might be TRBD1 (5 bases). Germline V gene data show CDR1 as KGHDR and CDR2 as SFDVKD. The CDR3 is 13 amino acids. V lost 5 bases, J lost 3 bases, and 9 bases lay in between. The CDR3 loop is CATSVGTDYGYTF. Here the CDR3 DNA reads TGTGCCACCAGTGTGGGGACGGACTATGGCTACACCTTC.